The clone carrying this T cell receptor beta chain showed up just a few times. This entry comes from a study of cytomegalovirus exposure and HLA in healthy donors. Sampled while nominally healthy, donors likely had unrecorded immune exposures. Trimming at V came to 10 bases and at J to 5 bases, leaving 10 bases not matched to a gene. The V gene's germline CDR1 is MDHEN and CDR2 SYDVKM. This CDR3 comprises 13 residues. PCR involved 60 Vbeta and 13 Jbeta primers. Sequenced by immunoSEQ multiplex PCR; TCRdb stores in-frame clones only, minus some. This table holds 180,000 or so clones, approximately 79% found once.

The sequencing input was PBMCs. The genes are TRBV28 and TRBJ1-1, with 7 bases identical to TRBD1. This receptor was identified in a man aged 45-60 years in good health and CMV-seropositive. The CDR3: CATPRGGWTEAFF. In DNA form, the CDR3 reads TGTGCCACCCCTCGAGGGGGCTGGACTGAAGCTTTCTTT. Variable domain in full (rest from reference TRBV28 and TRBJ1-1): DVKVTQSSRYLVKRTGEKVFLECVQDMDHENMFWYRQDPGLGLRLIYFSYDVKMKEKGDIPEGYSVSREKKERFSLILESASTNQTSMYLCATPRGGWTEAFFGQGTRLTVV.